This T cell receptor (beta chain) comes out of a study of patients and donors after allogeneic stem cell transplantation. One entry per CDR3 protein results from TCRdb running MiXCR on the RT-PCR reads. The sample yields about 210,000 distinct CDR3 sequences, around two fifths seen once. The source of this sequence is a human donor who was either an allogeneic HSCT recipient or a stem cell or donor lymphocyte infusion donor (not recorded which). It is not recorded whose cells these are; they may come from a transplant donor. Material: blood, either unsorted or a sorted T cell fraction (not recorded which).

CDR3: CSAPAPAYEQYF. CDR3 nucleotide sequence: TGCAGTGCCCCTGCCCCGGCCTACGAGCAGTACTTC. The chain recombines TRBV20-1 with TRBJ2-7; D gene ambiguous. Germline CDR1 DFQATT, CDR2 SNEGSKA (reference sequence). This CDR3 is 12 amino acids long. V was pared by 6 bases and J by 2 bases, with 11 bases between.